A selection of T cell receptor beta chains follows, all from one sample in a study of siplizumab effects on memory and regulatory T cells. Assay: immunoSEQ multiplex PCR; the TCRdb copy retains only in-frame clones and omits some. This table has about 120,000 clones, roughly 95% appearing once. The sample was non-Treg CD4+ T cells sorted from blood. All receptors derive from a human donor in good health. Each CDR3 is given with its conserved first and last residue. Fields, in order: J gene, V gene, CDR3 protein.

>TRBJ2-7|TRBV9
CASAGTGTHEQYF
>TRBJ2-2|TRBV6-6
CASRTGTANTGELFF
>TRBJ2-6|TRBV4-1
CASSQEVREPLSNVLTF
>TRBJ1-2|TRBV14
CASSPGTGYGYTF
>TRBJ1-2|TRBV28
CASSLTGKPDSGYTF
>TRBJ2-3|TRBV7-3
CASSLDGPTDTQYF
>TRBJ2-4|TRBV28
CASSLGGLSAKNIQYF
>TRBJ1-2|TRBV6-6
CAIKGENYGYTF
>TRBJ2-7|TRBV10-2
CASSVGQGAYEQYF
>TRBJ1-2|TRBV27
CASSPWEGLPTTNYGYTF
>TRBJ1-4|TRBV10-3
CAISEGPATNEKLFF
>TRBJ1-6|TRBV7-2
CASSPWTGGNSPLHF
>TRBJ1-2|TRBV4-2
CASSQERAGSDYGYTF
>TRBJ1-5|TRBV5-6
CASSLGPTSLNQPQHF
>TRBJ1-5|TRBV7-2
CASSPDSSLGPQHF
>TRBJ2-5|TRBV7-3
CASSLFSGQGETQYF
>TRBJ2-1|TRBV2
CASSEASGGAINEQFF
>TRBJ1-1|TRBV5-1
CASSLAGTGGTEAFF
>TRBJ1-5|TRBV2
CASSSQPTGTSNQPQHF
>TRBJ2-7|TRBV5-1
CASSLEWGSYEQYF
>TRBJ2-7|TRBV4-3
CASSQERWAYEQYF
>TRBJ2-7|TRBV7-9
CASSAIIYEQYF
>TRBJ1-4|TRBV6-5
CASSYGGSGLREKLFF
>TRBJ2-2|TRBV30
CAWKSGDFFGELFF
>TRBJ1-3|TRBV4-3
CASSQEGAGNTIYF
>TRBJ2-6|TRBV19
CASNPADRAGANVLTF
>TRBJ1-2|TRBV13
CASSDTLQGGYGYTF
>TRBJ1-1|TRBV21-1
CASSENLRQPGNTEAFF
>TRBJ2-5|TRBV19
CASSSRGETQYF
>TRBJ2-1|TRBV9
CASSVGIGLAGENEQFF
>TRBJ1-5|TRBV7-2
CASSLDGQPQHF
>TRBJ1-6|TRBV2
CASDRDRSSYNSPLHF
>TRBJ1-1|TRBV19
CASIITGTGGDGTEAFF
>TRBJ2-1|TRBV4-2
CASSQARTGFSRLNNEQFF
>TRBJ1-5|TRBV7-8
CASSSTGAAEPQHF
>TRBJ1-2|TRBV5-1
CASSLNDGYTF
>TRBJ2-1|TRBV11-1
CASSFSLRDNEQFF
>TRBJ2-3|TRBV6-5
CATGPGLSWDTQYF
>TRBJ2-1|TRBV7-2
CASSSKDFNEQFF
>TRBJ1-1|TRBV28
CASKQWDRGIEAFF
>TRBJ2-7|TRBV7-2
CASSPAYEQYF
>TRBJ1-1|TRBV18
CASSPPLRTRNTEAFF
>TRBJ1-6|TRBV6-6
CASSYSSYNSPLHF
>TRBJ1-4|TRBV18
CASSPAGGSNEKLFF
>TRBJ1-5|TRBV7-3
CASSASPGRQPQHF
>TRBJ2-1|TRBV7-2
CASSLGQLLTYNEQFF
>TRBJ2-7|TRBV5-1
CASSLGTGTGASYEQYF
>TRBJ2-3|TRBV15
CATSRDGGIDTQYF
>TRBJ2-1|TRBV9
CASSPNPNSYNEQFF
>TRBJ2-3|TRBV23-1
CASSQSGGGQGAAGDTQYF
>TRBJ1-5|TRBV5-1
CASSSGTDNQPQHF
>TRBJ2-2|TRBV6-1
CASRRTGVGTGELFF
>TRBJ2-1|TRBV9
CASSVGNRVDGEQFF
>TRBJ2-1|TRBV5-6
CASSLDQRTGAFYNEQFF
>TRBJ2-2|TRBV5-1
CASSLFGGNTGELFF
>TRBJ2-1|TRBV4-1
CASSQRGNNEQFF
>TRBJ2-1|TRBV5-1
CASNTAGQSYNEQFF
>TRBJ1-2|TRBV28
CASSPLGQGLYGYTF
>TRBJ1-1|TRBV18
CASSQSGDTEAFF